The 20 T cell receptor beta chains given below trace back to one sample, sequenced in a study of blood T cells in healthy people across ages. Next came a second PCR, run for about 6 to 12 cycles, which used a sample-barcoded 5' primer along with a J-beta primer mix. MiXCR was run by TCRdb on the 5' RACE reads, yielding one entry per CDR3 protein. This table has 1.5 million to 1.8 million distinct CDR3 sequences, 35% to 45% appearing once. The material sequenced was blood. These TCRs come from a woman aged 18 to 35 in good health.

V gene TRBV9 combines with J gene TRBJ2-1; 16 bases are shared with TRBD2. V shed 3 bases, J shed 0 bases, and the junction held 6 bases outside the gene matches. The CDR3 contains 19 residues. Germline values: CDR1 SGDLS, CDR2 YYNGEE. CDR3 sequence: CASSAPGTSGGASYNEQFF. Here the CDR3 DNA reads TGTGCCAGCAGCGCCCCCGGGACTAGCGGGGGGGCCTCCTACAATGAGCAGTTCTTC.

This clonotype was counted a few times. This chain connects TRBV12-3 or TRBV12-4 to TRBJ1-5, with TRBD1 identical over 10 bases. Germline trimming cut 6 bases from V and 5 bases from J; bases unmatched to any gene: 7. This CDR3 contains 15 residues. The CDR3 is CASRTSGQGYQPQHF. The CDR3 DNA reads TGTGCCAGCAGAACCTCGGGACAGGGGTATCAGCCCCAGCATTTT.

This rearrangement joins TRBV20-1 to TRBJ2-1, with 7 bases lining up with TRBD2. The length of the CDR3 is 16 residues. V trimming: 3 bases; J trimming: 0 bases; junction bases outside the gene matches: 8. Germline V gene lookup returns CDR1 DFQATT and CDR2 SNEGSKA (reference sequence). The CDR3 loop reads CSASVYGGSSYNEQFF. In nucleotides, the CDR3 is TGCAGTGCTAGCGTATACGGGGGGAGCTCCTACAATGAGCAGTTCTTC.

CDR3 sequence (DNA): TGTGCCAGCAGTGACAGCTTATCCTCCTACGAGCAGTACTTC. Translated: CASSDSLSSYEQYF. The chain joins TRBV6-2 or TRBV6-3 to TRBJ2-7; a possible D gene is TRBD1 (5 bases). Trimming removed 5 bases at V and 0 bases at J, with 11 bases between. Germline V gives CDR1 MNHEY, CDR2 SVGEGT. This CDR3 contains 14 residues.

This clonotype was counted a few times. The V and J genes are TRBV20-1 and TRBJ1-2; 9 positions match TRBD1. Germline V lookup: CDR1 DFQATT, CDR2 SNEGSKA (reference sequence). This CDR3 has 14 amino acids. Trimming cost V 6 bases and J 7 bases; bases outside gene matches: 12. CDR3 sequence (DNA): TGCAGTGCCGTAACCGGGGACAGGGTACCTGGCTACACCTTC. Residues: CSAVTGDRVPGYTF.

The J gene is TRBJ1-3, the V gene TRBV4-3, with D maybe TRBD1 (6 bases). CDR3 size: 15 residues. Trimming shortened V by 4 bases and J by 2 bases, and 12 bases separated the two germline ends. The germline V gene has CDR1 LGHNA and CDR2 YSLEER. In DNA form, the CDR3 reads TGCGCCAGCAGCCCCCACAGGGCACCTGGAAACACCATATATTTT. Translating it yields CASSPHRAPGNTIYF.

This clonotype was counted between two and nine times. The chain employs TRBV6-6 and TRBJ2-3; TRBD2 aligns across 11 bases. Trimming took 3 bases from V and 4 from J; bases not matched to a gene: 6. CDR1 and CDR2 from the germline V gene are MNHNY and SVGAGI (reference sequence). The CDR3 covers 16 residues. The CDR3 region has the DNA TGTGCCAGCAGTTATATGACTAGCGGGGTTGCAGATACGCAGTATTTT. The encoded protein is CASSYMTSGVADTQYF.

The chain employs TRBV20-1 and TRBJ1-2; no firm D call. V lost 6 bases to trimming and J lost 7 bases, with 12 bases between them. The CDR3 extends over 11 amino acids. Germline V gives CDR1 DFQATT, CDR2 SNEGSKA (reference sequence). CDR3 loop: CSARMAGGYTF. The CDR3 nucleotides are TGCAGTGCCCGGATGGCGGGTGGCTACACCTTC.

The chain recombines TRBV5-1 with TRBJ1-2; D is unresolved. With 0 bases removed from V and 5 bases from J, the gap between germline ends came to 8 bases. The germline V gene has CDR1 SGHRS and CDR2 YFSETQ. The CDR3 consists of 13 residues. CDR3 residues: CASSLVESYGYTF. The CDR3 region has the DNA TGCGCCAGCAGCTTGGTGGAGTCATATGGCTACACCTTC.

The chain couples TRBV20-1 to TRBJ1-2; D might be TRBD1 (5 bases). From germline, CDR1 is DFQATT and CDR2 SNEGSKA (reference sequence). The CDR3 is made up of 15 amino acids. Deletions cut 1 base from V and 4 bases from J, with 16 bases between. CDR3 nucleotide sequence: TGCAGTGCTAGAGCACCGGGGCCCGAGATCTATGGCTACACCTTC. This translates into CSARAPGPEIYGYTF.

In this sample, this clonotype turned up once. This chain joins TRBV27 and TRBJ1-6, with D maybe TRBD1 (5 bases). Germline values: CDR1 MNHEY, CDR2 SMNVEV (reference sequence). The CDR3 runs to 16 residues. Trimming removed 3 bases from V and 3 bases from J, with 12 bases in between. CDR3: CASSFSSTVYNSPLHF. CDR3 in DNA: TGTGCCAGCAGTTTCTCCTCGACAGTCTATAATTCACCCCTCCACTTT.

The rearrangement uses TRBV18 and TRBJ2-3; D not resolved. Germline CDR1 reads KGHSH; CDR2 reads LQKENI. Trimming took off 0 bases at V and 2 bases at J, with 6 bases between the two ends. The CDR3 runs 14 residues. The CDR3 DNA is TGTGCCAGCTCACCACCGCACGTCACAGATACGCAGTATTTT. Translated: CASSPPHVTDTQYF.

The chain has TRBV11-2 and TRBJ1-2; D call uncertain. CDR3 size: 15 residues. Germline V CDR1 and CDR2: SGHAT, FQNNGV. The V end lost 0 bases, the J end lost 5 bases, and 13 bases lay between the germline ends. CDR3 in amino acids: CASSLERASPYGYTF. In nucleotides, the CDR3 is TGTGCCAGCAGCTTAGAACGTGCATCCCCTTATGGCTACACCTTC. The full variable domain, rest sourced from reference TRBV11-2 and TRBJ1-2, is EAGVAQSPRYKIIEKRQSVAFWCNPISGHATLYWYQQILGQGPKLLIQFQNNGVVDDSQLPKDRFSAERLKGVDSTLKIQPAKLEDSAVYLCASSLERASPYGYTFGSGTRLTVV.

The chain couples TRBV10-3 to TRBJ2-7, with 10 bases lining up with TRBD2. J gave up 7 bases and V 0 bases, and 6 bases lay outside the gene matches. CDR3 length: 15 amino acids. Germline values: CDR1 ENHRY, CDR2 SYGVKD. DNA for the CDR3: TGTGCCATCAGTGAGTCACTAGCGGGGTACAATGAGCAGTACTTC. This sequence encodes CAISESLAGYNEQYF.

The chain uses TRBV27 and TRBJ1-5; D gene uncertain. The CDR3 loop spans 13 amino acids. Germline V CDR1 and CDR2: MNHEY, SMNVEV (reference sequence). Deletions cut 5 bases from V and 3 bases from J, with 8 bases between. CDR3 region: CASSGSNNQPQHF. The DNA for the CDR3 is TGTGCCAGCAGTGGCAGTAACAATCAGCCCCAGCATTTT.

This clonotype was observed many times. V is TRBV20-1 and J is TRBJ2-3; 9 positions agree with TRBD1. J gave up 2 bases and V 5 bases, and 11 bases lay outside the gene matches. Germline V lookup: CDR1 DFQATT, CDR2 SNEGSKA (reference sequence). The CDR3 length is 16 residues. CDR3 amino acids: CSARNLRDRATDTQYF. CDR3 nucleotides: TGCAGTGCTCGAAACCTCCGGGACAGGGCCACAGATACGCAGTATTTT.

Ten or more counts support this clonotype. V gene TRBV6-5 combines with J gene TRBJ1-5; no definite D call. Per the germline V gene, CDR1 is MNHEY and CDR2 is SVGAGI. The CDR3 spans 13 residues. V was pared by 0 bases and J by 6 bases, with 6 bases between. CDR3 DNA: TGTGCCAGCAGTTACTCGCGAGGTCAGCCCCAGCATTTT. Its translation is CASSYSRGQPQHF.

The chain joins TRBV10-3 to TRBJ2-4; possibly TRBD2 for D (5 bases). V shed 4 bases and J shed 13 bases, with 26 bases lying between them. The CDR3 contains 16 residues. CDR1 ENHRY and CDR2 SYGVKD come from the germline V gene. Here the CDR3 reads CAISGASGIADNEQYF. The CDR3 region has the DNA TGTGCCATCAGTGGGGCCTCGGGGATTGCTGACAATGAGCAGTACTTC.

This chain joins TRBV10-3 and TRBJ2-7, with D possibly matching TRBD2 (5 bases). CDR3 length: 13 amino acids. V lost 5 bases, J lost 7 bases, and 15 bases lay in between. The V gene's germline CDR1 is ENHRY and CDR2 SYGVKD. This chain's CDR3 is CAISPGLTREQYF. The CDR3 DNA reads TGTGCCATCAGTCCAGGACTTACCCGGGAGCAGTACTTC.

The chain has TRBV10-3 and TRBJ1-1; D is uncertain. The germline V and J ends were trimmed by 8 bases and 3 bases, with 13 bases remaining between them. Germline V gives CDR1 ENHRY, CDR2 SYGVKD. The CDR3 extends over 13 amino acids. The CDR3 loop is CAISDSFDTEAFF. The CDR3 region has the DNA TGTGCCATCTCTGACTCCTTCGACACTGAAGCTTTCTTT.